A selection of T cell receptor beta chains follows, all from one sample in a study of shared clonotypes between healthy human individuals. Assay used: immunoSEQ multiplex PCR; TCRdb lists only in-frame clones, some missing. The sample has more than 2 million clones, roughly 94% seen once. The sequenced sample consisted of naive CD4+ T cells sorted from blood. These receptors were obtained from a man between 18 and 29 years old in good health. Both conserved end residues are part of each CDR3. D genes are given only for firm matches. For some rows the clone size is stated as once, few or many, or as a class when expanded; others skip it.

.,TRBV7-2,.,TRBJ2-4,TGTGCCAGCAGCTGGGGGCAGGGCGGCCCCGGAGCCAAAAACATTCAGTACTTC,CASSWGQGGPGAKNIQYF
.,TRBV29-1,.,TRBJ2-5,TGCAGCGTCAGGGGACAATACCAAGAGACCCAGTACTTC,CSVRGQYQETQYF
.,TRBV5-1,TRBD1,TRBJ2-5,TGCGCCAGCAGCTTGGTAGGGACAGGGGTAGAGACCCAGTACTTC,CASSLVGTGVETQYF
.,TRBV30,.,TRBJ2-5,TGTGCCTATCGGAGGACTAAAGAGACCCAGTACTTC,CAYRRTKETQYF
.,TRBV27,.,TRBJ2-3,TGTGCCAGCAGTTTAGCCGGAGATACGCAGTATTTT,CASSLAGDTQYF
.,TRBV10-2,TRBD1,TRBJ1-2,TGCGCCAGCAGTGGGACGGGACAGGGTACCTACACCTTC,CASSGTGQGTYTF
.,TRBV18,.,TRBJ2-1,TGTGCCAGCTCACCGGAATCGCTAGGCTACAATGAGCAGTTCTTC,CASSPESLGYNEQFF
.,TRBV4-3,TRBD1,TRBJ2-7,TGCGCCAGCAGCCGGGACAGGGGGCACCTTCTGCTCGAGCAGTACTTC,CASSRDRGHLLLEQYF
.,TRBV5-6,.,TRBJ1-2,TGTGCCAGCAGCTATCTTTCTGCCCCGGGTGTTGGCTACACCTTC,CASSYLSAPGVGYTF
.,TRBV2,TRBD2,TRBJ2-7,TGTGCCAGCAGTGAAGCTTGGGGACTAACCTACGAGCAGTACTTC,CASSEAWGLTYEQYF
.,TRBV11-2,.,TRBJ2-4,TGTGCCAGCAGCTTAGCCCAGGAAAACATTCAGTACTTC,CASSLAQENIQYF
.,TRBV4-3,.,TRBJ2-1,TGCGCCAGCAGCCAAGAAGGTGGTAAGCAGTTCTTC,CASSQEGGKQFF
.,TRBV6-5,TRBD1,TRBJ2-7,TGTGCCAGCAAAGGGCAGGGGGCGTACGAGCAGTACTTC,CASKGQGAYEQYF
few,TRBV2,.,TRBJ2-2,TGTGCCAGCAGTGGAGGGGCCGGGGAGCTGTTTTTT,CASSGGAGELFF
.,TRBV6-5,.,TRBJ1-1,TGTGCCAGCAGCCGACTGAACACTGAAGCTTTCTTT,CASSRLNTEAFF
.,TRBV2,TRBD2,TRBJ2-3,TGTGCCAGCAGTGAGACGGGGGGAGGCGCAGATACGCAGTATTTT,CASSETGGGADTQYF
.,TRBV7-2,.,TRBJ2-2,TGTGCCAGCAGCTTAGATTCCAGCGGGTTATACACCGGGGAGCTGTTTTTT,CASSLDSSGLYTGELFF
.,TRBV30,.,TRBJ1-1,TGTGCCTGGAGTGCGGGGGGAGGAACTGAAGCTTTCTTT,CAWSAGGGTEAFF
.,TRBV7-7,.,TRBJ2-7,TGTGCTAGCAGCCCGGAGGCAGGGCGCCCCTACGAGCAGTACTTC,CASSPEAGRPYEQYF
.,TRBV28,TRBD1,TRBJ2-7,TGTGCCAGCAGTTTAGGGACAGGGGATCACTACGAGCAGTACTTC,CASSLGTGDHYEQYF
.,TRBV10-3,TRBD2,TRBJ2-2,TGTGCCATCAGTGAGGCCGGGACTACCGTGACCGGGGAGCTGTTTTTT,CAISEAGTTVTGELFF
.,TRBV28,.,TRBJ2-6,TGTGCCAGCAGTTTGGGACCGGTATCCGACGTCCTGACTTTC,CASSLGPVSDVLTF
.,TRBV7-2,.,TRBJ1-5,TGTGCCAGCAGCTTAGAGGAGGGAAAGCCCCAGCATTTT,CASSLEEGKPQHF
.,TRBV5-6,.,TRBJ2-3,TGTGCCAGCAGCTTTTTGGGCACAGATACGCAGTATTTT,CASSFLGTDTQYF
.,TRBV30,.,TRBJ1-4,TGTGCCTGGAGTAACAATTGGGGGGACGGAAAACTGTTTTTT,CAWSNNWGDGKLFF
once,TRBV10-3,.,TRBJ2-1,TGTGCCATCAGTGGGAATAGCGGAAACAATGAGCAGTTCTTC,CAISGNSGNNEQFF
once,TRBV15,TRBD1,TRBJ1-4,TGTGCCACCGCAGTGGACAGGATTAATGAAAAACTGTTTTTT,CATAVDRINEKLFF
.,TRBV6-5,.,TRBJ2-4,TGTGCCAGCAGTTACTCGTCGGGCCTAGCCAAAAACATTCAGTACTTC,CASSYSSGLAKNIQYF
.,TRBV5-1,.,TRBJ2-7,TGCGCCAGCAGCTTGGACGGGGGATTGGGCGAGCAGTACTTC,CASSLDGGLGEQYF
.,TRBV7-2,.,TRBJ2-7,TGTGCCAGCAGCTACCGGAAAGGGGTCGGCGACGAGCAGTACTTC,CASSYRKGVGDEQYF
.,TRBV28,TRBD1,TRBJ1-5,TGTGCCAGCAGTTTAGCGGGACAGGGGTACAAACAGCCCCAGCATTTT,CASSLAGQGYKQPQHF
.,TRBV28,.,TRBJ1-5,TGTGCCAGCACCCAGTCGAACAATCAGCCCCAGCATTTT,CASTQSNNQPQHF
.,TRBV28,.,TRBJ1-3,TGTGCCAGCAGCCTCCCGGGACACATCTCTGGAAACACCATATATTTT,CASSLPGHISGNTIYF
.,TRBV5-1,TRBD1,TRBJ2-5,TGCGCCAGCAGCTTGTTGGGGACAGGGGGCCAAGAGACCCAGTACTTC,CASSLLGTGGQETQYF
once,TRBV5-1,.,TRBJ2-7,TGCGCCAGCAAGAGCCCCCAGTACGAGCAGTACTTC,CASKSPQYEQYF
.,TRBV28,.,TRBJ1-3,TGTGCCAGCGTAGCAGGACAACTTGGAAACACCATATATTTT,CASVAGQLGNTIYF